These 31 T cell receptor beta chains originate from one sample sequenced in a study of identifying expanded T cells in peripheral blood. TCRdb's table, derived via immunoSEQ multiplex PCR, lists solely in-frame clones and lacks some. The sample has tens of thousands of clones, 88% seen once. The specimen sequenced was blood. These TCRs come from a person between 18 and 69 years old in good health.

The V and J genes are TRBV7-2 and TRBJ1-2; no definite D call. Trimming shortened V by 5 bases and J by 5 bases, and 6 bases separated the two germline ends. The length of the CDR3 is 11 residues. The germline V gene has CDR1 SGHTA and CDR2 FQGNSA. The CDR3 here is CASSLVYGYTF. The CDR3 bases are TGTGCCAGCAGCCTCGTTTATGGCTACACCTTC.

V and J are TRBV7-6 and TRBJ2-7, with D perhaps TRBD1 (5 bases). The CDR3 spans 13 residues. Germline V lookup: CDR1 SGHVS, CDR2 FNYEAQ. The V gene lost 4 bases and the J gene lost 6 bases, with 13 bases spanning the gap. Written as DNA, the CDR3 is TGTGCCAGCAGCTCCAGCACAGGTCTCGAGCAGTACTTC. This codes for CASSSSTGLEQYF. Complete variable domain (other parts from reference TRBV7-6 and TRBJ2-7): GAGVSQSPRYKVTKRGQDVALRCDPISGHVSLYWYRQALGQGPEFLTYFNYEAQQDKSGLPNDRFSAERPEGSISTLTIQRTEQRDSAMYRCASSSSTGLEQYFGPGTRLTVT.

The chain couples TRBV5-6 to TRBJ2-7, with 7 bases aligning to TRBD1. CDR1 SGHDT and CDR2 YYEEEE come from the germline V gene. The trim removed 2 bases at V and 3 bases at J, leaving 5 bases unmatched. The CDR3 runs to 14 residues. The CDR3 here is CASSFPGQNYEQYF. The CDR3 DNA is TGTGCCAGCAGCTTCCCGGGACAGAACTACGAGCAGTACTTC.

The V call is TRBV19, the J call TRBJ2-6, with D perhaps matching TRBD1 (6 bases). Trimming shortened V by 6 bases and J by 0 bases, and 12 bases separated the two germline ends. This CDR3 comprises 16 residues. Germline lookup yields CDR1 LNHDA and CDR2 SQIVND (reference sequence). Here the CDR3 reads CASRSGATSGANVLTF. Here the CDR3 DNA reads TGTGCCAGTAGATCAGGGGCCACCTCTGGGGCCAACGTCCTGACTTTC.

This chain links TRBV6-1 with TRBJ2-3; 10 bases map to TRBD1. The CDR3 consists of 16 residues. CDR1 and CDR2 (germline): MNHNS, SASEGT. V trimming: 2 bases; J trimming: 3 bases; junction bases outside the gene matches: 5. CDR3 in amino acids: CASSESPGQGTDTQYF. In nucleotides, the CDR3 is TGTGCCAGCAGTGAAAGTCCGGGACAGGGGACAGATACGCAGTATTTT.

This clone was seen more than once but under ten times. This rearrangement joins TRBV28 to TRBJ2-7, with D perhaps TRBD2 (5 bases). With 5 bases removed from V and 0 bases from J, the gap between germline ends came to 14 bases. The V gene's germline CDR1 is MDHEN and CDR2 SYDVKM. This CDR3 has 15 residues. CDR3 in DNA: TGTGCCAGCAGTCCCTCCCCGGGAATCTCCTACGAGCAGTACTTC. Its translation is CASSPSPGISYEQYF.

The chain links TRBV7-9 to TRBJ1-2; 8 positions agree with TRBD1. V shed 7 bases and J 3 bases; nucleotides not matched to a gene: 7. Germline CDR1 SEHNR, CDR2 FQNEAQ (reference sequence). The CDR3 runs to 14 residues. The CDR3 bases are TGTGCCAGCACCCTGACAGGGGTTGACTATGGCTACACCTTC. Translating it yields CASTLTGVDYGYTF.

The chain carries TRBV19 and TRBJ2-5; weak D call: TRBD1 (5 bases). V was trimmed by 10 bases and J by 5 bases, leaving 17 bases between them. Germline lookup yields CDR1 LNHDA and CDR2 SQIVND (reference sequence). The CDR3 has 13 amino acids. CDR3 region: CATNGRDAETQYF. CDR3 DNA: TGTGCCACGAACGGCAGGGATGCGGAGACCCAGTACTTC. Complete variable domain (other parts from reference TRBV19 and TRBJ2-5): DGGITQSPKYLFRKEGQNVTLSCEQNLNHDAMYWYRQDPGQGLRLIYYSQIVNDFQKGDIAEGYSVSREKKESFPLTVTSAQKNPTAFYLCATNGRDAETQYFGPGTRLLVL.

The chain uses TRBV29-1 and TRBJ1-2, with D tentatively TRBD1 (6 bases). Trimming cost V 7 bases and J 2 bases, with 26 bases left between them. CDR1 and CDR2 (germline): SQVTM, ANQGSEA. The CDR3 is made up of 17 amino acids. CDR3 in DNA: TGCAGCGCGCTCCGACAGGACCCGACCTGGGGAAACTATGGCTACACCTTC. Translated, it gives CSALRQDPTWGNYGYTF.

The chain is built from TRBV4-2 and TRBJ2-1; 12 bases map to TRBD2. The CDR3 totals 18 residues. The V gene's germline CDR1 is LGHNA and CDR2 YNFKEQ. The V and J ends lost 4 bases and 5 bases, in that order; junction bases with no gene match: 12. The CDR3 loop reads CASSPLYHRLAGDNEQFF. DNA for the CDR3: TGTGCCAGCAGCCCTCTTTACCACCGACTAGCGGGGGACAATGAGCAGTTCTTC.

The genes are TRBV11-2 and TRBJ2-7; 8 bases line up with TRBD2. This CDR3 comprises 16 residues. The ends lost 5 bases at V and 1 base at J; junction bases unmatched: 10. Looked up from germline, CDR1 is SGHAT and CDR2 is FQNNGV. CDR3 amino acids: CASSHSSGGPSYEQYF. CDR3 nucleotides: TGTGCCAGCAGCCACAGCAGCGGGGGTCCTTCCTACGAGCAGTACTTC.

This clone was recorded only once. This chain uses TRBV5-1 with TRBJ2-5; possible D gene TRBD1, 6 bases. The CDR3 runs to 14 residues. The germline V gene has CDR1 SGHRS and CDR2 YFSETQ. Trimming left V 1 base short and J 3 bases short, with 10 bases between. The CDR3 protein is CASSLTPGEETQYF. The DNA for the CDR3 is TGCGCCAGCAGCTTGACGCCAGGGGAAGAGACCCAGTACTTC. Together with reference TRBV5-1 and TRBJ2-5, the CDR3 gives the full variable domain: KAGVTQTPRYLIKTRGQQVTLSCSPISGHRSVSWYQQTPGQGLQFLFEYFSETQRNKGNFPGRFSGRQFSNSRSEMNVSTLELGDSALYLCASSLTPGEETQYFGPGTRLLVL.

The CDR3 region has the DNA TGTGCCAGCAGCCCCGGGCCATCTATACCTAAACTGTTTTTT. Residues: CASSPGPSIPKLFF. The chain is built from TRBV5-6 and TRBJ1-4; D is unclear. V lost 4 bases and J lost 11, with 18 bases in between. CDR1 and CDR2 (germline): SGHDT, YYEEEE. The length of the CDR3 is 14 residues.

CDR3 sequence reads: CASSQGRGSTGNEQFF. Here the CDR3 DNA reads TGCGCCAGCAGCCAAGGGAGGGGCTCCACGGGGAATGAGCAGTTCTTC. This sequence joins TRBV4-3 and TRBJ2-1; the D gene is possibly TRBD2 (6 bases). The CDR3 extends over 16 amino acids. The V gene lost 1 base and the J gene lost 7 bases, with 17 bases spanning the gap. Germline values: CDR1 LGHNA, CDR2 YSLEER.

This clone was recorded only once. This chain links TRBV6-5 with TRBJ1-5, with a possible D match to TRBD1 (5 bases). The CDR3 contains 15 residues. The germline V gene has CDR1 MNHEY and CDR2 SVGAGI. The ends were cut back, 6 bases at V and 1 base at J, with 13 bases in the middle. This CDR3 reads CASRKGRMSNQPQHF. CDR3 DNA: TGTGCCAGCAGAAAGGGGCGGATGAGCAATCAGCCCCAGCATTTT.

The chain recombines TRBV7-9 with TRBJ1-5; 9 bases map to TRBD1. Per the germline V gene, CDR1 is SEHNR and CDR2 is FQNEAQ (reference sequence). The CDR3 is made up of 17 amino acids. The trim removed 5 bases at V and 7 bases at J, leaving 15 bases unmatched. The CDR3 DNA is TGTGCCAGCAGCCATCAAGATACAGGGGGCTCGGGGCAGCCCCAGCATTTT. Its protein product is CASSHQDTGGSGQPQHF.

The J gene is TRBJ2-3, the V gene TRBV11-2; no clear D gene. The CDR3 is 10 amino acids. V was pared by 6 bases and J by 3 bases, with 1 base between. The V gene's germline CDR1 is SGHAT and CDR2 FQNNGV. Here the CDR3 reads CASRTDTQYF. DNA for the CDR3: TGTGCCAGCAGGACAGATACGCAGTATTTT.

V is TRBV6-6 and J is TRBJ1-2; weak D call: TRBD1 (6 bases). The CDR3 runs 13 residues. Trimming cost V 0 bases and J 10 bases, with 12 bases left between them. CDR1 and CDR2 from the germline V gene are MNHNY and SVGAGI (reference sequence). CDR3 coding DNA: TGTGCCAGCAGTTACTCGTGGACAGTAAACTACACCTTC. Its protein product is CASSYSWTVNYTF.

CDR3 bases: TGCGCCAGCAGCCAAGATCTAATGAGGGGGGGCGCGTACGAGCAGTACTTC. Encoded protein: CASSQDLMRGGAYEQYF. The chain employs TRBV4-3 and TRBJ2-7, with a possible D match to TRBD2 (7 bases). The germline V and J ends were trimmed by 0 bases and 4 bases, with 19 bases remaining between them. The CDR3 runs 17 residues. Germline V gene data show CDR1 as LGHNA and CDR2 as YSLEER.

This chain uses TRBV5-1 with TRBJ2-3; 12 bases align to TRBD2. This CDR3 region has 15 residues. Germline CDR1 and CDR2: SGHRS and YFSETQ. Trimming removed 0 bases from V and 8 bases from J; junction bases left unmatched: 4. As DNA, the CDR3 is TGCGCCAGCAGCTTGGGACTAGCGGGGGAGCTTACGCAGTATTTT. This encodes CASSLGLAGELTQYF.

This clone was counted a few times. The V gene is TRBV10-3, the J gene TRBJ2-7, with 7 nucleotides matching TRBD1. Germline V CDR1 and CDR2: ENHRY, SYGVKD. Germline trimming cut 10 bases from V and 0 bases from J; bases unmatched to any gene: 9. This CDR3 is 14 amino acids long. CDR3: CATRFGTDSYEQYF. As DNA, the CDR3 is TGTGCCACCAGGTTCGGGACAGACTCCTACGAGCAGTACTTC.

The chain employs TRBV29-1 and TRBJ1-1; D gene unclear. There are 12 residues in the CDR3. Trimming shortened V by 7 bases and J by 4 bases, and 13 bases separated the two germline ends. Looked up from germline, CDR1 is SQVTM and CDR2 is ANQGSEA. The CDR3 DNA is TGCAGCGCTGGGTTGGCGACCACTGAAGCTTTCTTT. Translated: CSAGLATTEAFF.

There are a few counts of this clone. The chain joins TRBV2 to TRBJ1-6; 9 bases agree with TRBD1. CDR3 length: 15 residues. The V segment lost 8 bases and the J segment 10 bases; nucleotides outside the gene matches: 12. Germline V gives CDR1 SNHLY, CDR2 FYNNEI. Here the CDR3 DNA reads TGTGCCAGCCTTCCAGCTGGGACAGGGCGGTCACCCCTCCACTTT. Translated: CASLPAGTGRSPLHF.

This clone is a singleton in its sample. The gene calls are TRBV5-1 and TRBJ1-2; 7 nucleotides agree with TRBD1. The CDR3 covers 14 residues. Per germline, CDR1 SGHRS and CDR2 YFSETQ. V was pared by 2 bases and J by 4 bases, with 5 bases of the junction left unmatched. The CDR3 sequence: CASSLEGGGYGYTF. As DNA, the CDR3 is TGCGCCAGCAGCTTAGAAGGGGGCGGCTATGGCTACACCTTC.

This chain connects TRBV29-1 to TRBJ1-5, with D perhaps matching TRBD1 (5 bases). The CDR3 is made up of 15 amino acids. Trimming left V 5 bases short and J 3 bases short, with 17 bases between. Germline loops: CDR1 SQVTM, CDR2 ANQGSEA. CDR3 DNA sequence: TGCAGCGTTTCTCTTTTGGGGGGAAACAATCAGCCCCAGCATTTT. This codes for CSVSLLGGNNQPQHF. Full variable domain (missing parts from reference TRBV29-1 and TRBJ1-5): SAVISQKPSRDICQRGTSLTIQCQVDSQVTMMFWYRQQPGQSLTLIATANQGSEATYESGFVIDKFPISRPNLTFSTLTVSNMSPEDSSIYLCSVSLLGGNNQPQHFGDGTRLSIL.

The chain links TRBV9 to TRBJ2-1; 8 nucleotides match TRBD2. V lost 0 bases and J lost 8; bases outside the gene matches: 4. Per germline, CDR1 SGDLS and CDR2 YYNGEE. The CDR3 consists of 14 residues. CDR3 protein: CASSVAGGPHEQFF. Here the CDR3 DNA reads TGTGCCAGCAGCGTAGCGGGGGGGCCTCATGAGCAGTTCTTC.

V and J are TRBV6-6 and TRBJ2-5; the D is unclear. V lost 0 bases to trimming and J lost 5 bases, with 7 bases between them. Germline CDR1 reads MNHNY; CDR2 reads SVGAGI (reference sequence). This CDR3 has 13 residues. CDR3 amino acids: CASSYSSRETQYF. The CDR3 coding sequence is TGTGCCAGCAGTTACTCTAGTCGTGAGACCCAGTACTTC.

V and J are TRBV6-5 and TRBJ2-3; perhaps D is TRBD1 or TRBD2 (5 bases each). This CDR3 spans 15 amino acids. The ends were cut back, 5 bases at V and 0 bases at J, with 12 bases in the middle. CDR1 and CDR2 from the germline V gene are MNHEY and SVGAGI. This CDR3 reads CASSNPGRSTDTQYF. The CDR3 nucleotides are TGTGCCAGCAGTAACCCGGGACGGAGCACAGATACGCAGTATTTT.

The chain uses TRBV7-6 and TRBJ2-3; TRBD2 matches at 7 bases. V trimming: 3 bases; J trimming: 5 bases; junction bases outside the gene matches: 8. The CDR3 length is 15 residues. CDR1 is SGHVS and CDR2 is FNYEAQ in the germline V gene. Here the CDR3 DNA reads TGTGCCAGCAGCTTTTACGCTAGCGGAGAAGATACGCAGTATTTT. Protein: CASSFYASGEDTQYF.

The chain uses TRBV7-2 and TRBJ2-1, with TRBD2 as a possible D gene (5 bases). V lost 1 base, J lost 6 bases, and 16 bases lay in between. Germline V gives CDR1 SGHTA, CDR2 FQGNSA. The CDR3 is 16 amino acids. CDR3 coding DNA: TGTGCCAGCAGCTTAGTCGGTAATCTAGCCGGCAATGAGCAGTTCTTC. It encodes CASSLVGNLAGNEQFF.

This chain uses TRBV4-2 with TRBJ2-7, with a tentative D call TRBD2 (5 bases). The CDR3 has 16 residues. CDR1 is LGHNA and CDR2 is YNFKEQ in the germline V gene. Trimming cost V 1 base and J 2 bases, with 15 bases left between them. The CDR3 is CASSQVGWEPPYEQYF. CDR3 DNA: TGTGCCAGCAGCCAAGTTGGTTGGGAGCCCCCCTACGAGCAGTACTTC.